This T cell receptor (beta chain) was identified during a study of blood T cell repertoires in COVID-19 (dated by TCRdb to the early 2020s). Regarding the study in general: Samples covering the acute and convalescent phases of COVID-19 were provided by collaborators in the United States, Italy and Spain. Deeply sampled blood TCRbeta repertoires from subjects exposed to, actively infected with, or recovered from COVID-19 were included in the dataset. Samples were obtained from the ongoing ImmuneRACE study (first 160 participants) and from about 1,300 subjects provided by 6 global collaborators. The prospective study material was composed of cDNA or gDNA derived from T cells, B-cell-depleted T cells, or PBMCs. HLA class I and class II types, where available, came from metadata supplied by the sample provider rather than from assay-based typing. A freely available public database, intended as a resource for researchers studying the immune response to SARS-CoV-2, is where the repertoires were released. Nearly every sample came with metadata listing a de-identified subject ID, COVID-19 status, age in years and sex. Points the paper makes about the study in general: How much clinical and demographic metadata was included differed by source and by participant, and the metadata was provided uncurated.

TCRbeta CDR3 regions were amplified from genomic DNA by means of the immunoSEQ Assay, a bias-controlled multiplex PCR. In the paper's pipeline: The number of nucleated cells in each sample was estimated from the amplification of reference gene primers within the assay. To quantify the absolute abundance of each unique TCRbeta CDR3 rearrangement, sequence reads were collapsed and filtered. Productive Simpson clonality was computed per sample as the square root of Simpson's diversity index over productive rearrangements. The table was pulled from immuneACCESS by TCRdb, which kept in-frame rearrangements only. Such tables lose some clones; where checked, under half of the loss comes from unresolved V genes, and the rest has no known cause. D and trimming come from the DNA, and the V and J calls and clone size come from that table. Recorded for this sample are around 120,000 clones; 65% to 80% of them occurred a single time. About 0.85% of the sample belongs to the ten largest clones.

Cut back by 0 bases and 5 bases, the V and J ends lie 12 bases apart. Counted from cysteine to phenylalanine, this CDR3 has 15 amino acids. The read is trimmed to its CDR3 DNA, 45 bases read in frame from base 1. As encoded in the germline V gene, CDR1 is KGHSH while CDR2 is LQKENI. The collaborating institutions used their own protocols to collect whole blood in K2EDTA tubes. For TCRbeta analysis, collaborators shipped samples in one of three forms: frozen whole blood, isolated PBMCs, or DNA extracted from either of those sample types. On this clone itself: Which antigen it targets is not known. No qualities accompany the bases; no much larger clone lies one base away.

The chain is assembled from TRBV18 and TRBJ2-3, with TRBD1 perhaps the D gene, on 5 matching bases. Sequencing input: peripheral blood. The sequence came from a human donor with acute or convalescent COVID-19. The donor label of this sample is uncertain. The nucleotide sequence reads TGTGCCAGCTCACCACCGTGGCAGGGTGGAGATACGCAGTATTTT. The translation is CASSPPWQGGDTQYF.